These 21 T cell receptor beta chains came from one sample sequenced in a study of regulatory T cells in long-lasting Graves disease. Regarding time point: newly diagnosed GD, antithyroid drugs for less than 3 months. Researchers made the TCR library from RNA that was extracted from PBMCs. For TCR beta, libraries came from iRepertoire HTBI primers and Arm-PCR of CDR3 regions. MiXCR, applied by TCRdb to the multiplex PCR reads, yields one record per CDR3 protein. The sample lists more than 400,000 distinct CDR3 sequences, around 16% occurring once. These sequences were also reported in another study, on T cells in Graves' hyperthyroidism and ophthalmopathy.

Sample: peripheral blood mononuclear cells (PBMCs), taken at new diagnosis, from a patient treated with antithyroid drugs. Every receptor here comes from a middle-aged man with Graves disease.

This clonotype was detected only a few times. The chain has TRBV4-1 and TRBJ2-1; D tentatively fits TRBD1 or TRBD2 (5 bases each). Germline V gives CDR1 MGHRA, CDR2 YSYEKL. V lost 0 bases, J lost 0 bases, and 9 bases lay in between. The CDR3 runs to 16 residues. The CDR3 reads CASSQDQGTSYNEQFF. Here the CDR3 DNA reads TGCGCCAGCAGCCAAGATCAAGGGACCTCCTACAATGAGCAGTTCTTC.

The rearrangement joins TRBV12-3 or TRBV12-4 to TRBJ2-4; 10 positions agree with TRBD2. The CDR3 runs to 17 residues. The V and J ends lost 1 base and 0 bases, in that order; junction bases with no gene match: 3. The CDR3 DNA follows: TGTGCCAGCAGTTTAGTTAGCGGGAGGTTAGCCAAAAACATTCAGTACTTC. It translates to CASSLVSGRLAKNIQYF.

This clonotype was recorded at least ten times. The rearrangement joins TRBV2 to TRBJ2-2, with a tentative D call TRBD2 (6 bases). Germline lookup yields CDR1 SNHLY and CDR2 FYNNEI. CDR3 length: 15 amino acids. V was shortened by 6 bases and J by 2 bases, with 13 bases between the two germline ends. The CDR3 DNA reads TGTGCCAGCAGGGGAACTAGCTTCAACACCGGGGAGCTGTTTTTT. Its protein product is CASRGTSFNTGELFF.

Ten or more counts support this clonotype. The chain links TRBV28 to TRBJ2-5; no clear D gene. Germline V gives CDR1 MDHEN, CDR2 SYDVKM. This CDR3 is built from 17 residues. V shed 5 bases and J shed 2 bases, with 21 bases lying between them. DNA of the CDR3: TGTGCCAGCAGTCAGCACCAACCCGACCCGTGGCAAGAGACCCAGTACTTC. Translated, it gives CASSQHQPDPWQETQYF.

This clonotype has a handful of counts. The genes are TRBV6-1 and TRBJ1-3; TRBD1 agrees at 11 bases. The J segment lost 13 bases and the V segment lost 11 bases, leaving 7 bases of the junction unmatched. Germline assignment: CDR1 MNHNS and CDR2 SASEGT. The CDR3 consists of 11 residues. The CDR3 sequence is CACGQGATIYF. CDR3 DNA sequence: TGTGCCTGCGGACAGGGGGCAACTATATATTTT.

This clonotype has at least ten counts. The CDR3, as DNA: TGCAGTGCTAGAATCAATGAGCAGTTCTTC. Its translation is CSARINEQFF. This rearrangement joins TRBV20-1 to TRBJ2-1, with D unclear. Germline V gene lookup returns CDR1 DFQATT and CDR2 SNEGSKA (reference sequence). V dropped 2 bases and J dropped 6 bases, with 2 bases sitting between them. CDR3 length: 10 amino acids.

This clonotype was picked up a small number of times. This sequence joins TRBV29-1 and TRBJ2-1, with a weak D call TRBD1 (5 bases). V was clipped by 3 bases and J by 10 bases, with 16 bases between them. Germline CDR1 SQVTM, CDR2 ANQGSEA. There are 13 residues in the CDR3. The CDR3 region has the DNA TGCAGCGTTGATTACAGGATCAAAGGGGAGCAGTTCTTC. It translates to CSVDYRIKGEQFF.

There are many counts of this clonotype. The chain's CDR3 is CASNQGGYEQYF. The CDR3 DNA is TGTGCCAGCAACCAGGGAGGTTACGAGCAGTACTTC. V is TRBV12-3 or TRBV12-4 and J is TRBJ2-7; D perhaps matches TRBD2 (6 bases). The CDR3 has 12 residues. V dropped 7 bases and J dropped 4 bases, with 11 bases sitting between them.

This clonotype was seen only a few times. The V and J genes are TRBV29-1 and TRBJ1-1; 7 nucleotides agree with TRBD1. CDR3 length: 13 amino acids. Germline lookup yields CDR1 SQVTM and CDR2 ANQGSEA. V was pared by 7 bases and J by 3 bases, with 8 bases of the junction left unmatched. For the CDR3, the DNA is TGCAGCGCTGGACAGGAAGGCTACACTGAAGCTTTCTTT. Its protein is CSAGQEGYTEAFF.

This clonotype was found many times. The chain links TRBV20-1 to TRBJ2-5, with D unresolved. V was trimmed by 0 bases and J by 5 bases, leaving 13 bases between them. The CDR3 runs to 14 residues. CDR1 is DFQATT, CDR2 SNEGSKA, per germline (reference sequence). CDR3 in DNA: TGCAGTGCTAGAGAAGGAGCTCTGTGGGAGACCCAGTACTTC. As protein: CSAREGALWETQYF.

This clonotype has at least ten counts. The chain has TRBV28 and TRBJ1-4; D gene ambiguous. The CDR3 covers 14 residues. Germline V gene data show CDR1 as MDHEN and CDR2 as SYDVKM. Between the trimmed V and J ends, which lost 2 bases and 8 bases, there was a span of 12 bases. The CDR3 DNA sequence: TGTGCCAGCAGTTTACCGGGGAGGAGGGAAAAACTGTTTTTT. It codes for CASSLPGRREKLFF.

The chain couples TRBV6-9 to TRBJ2-7; 12 nucleotides line up with TRBD2. Germline V lookup: CDR1 MNHGY, CDR2 SVAAGI. Trimming cost V 4 bases and J 2 bases; bases outside gene matches: 6. The CDR3 loop spans 16 amino acids. In DNA form, the CDR3 reads TGTGCCAGCAGTTTCCCTAGCGGGAGGGTGGCCTACGAGCAGTACTTC. Residues: CASSFPSGRVAYEQYF.

This clonotype was observed at least ten times. The chain joins TRBV6-1 to TRBJ2-7; the D gene is possibly TRBD1 (6 bases). Deletions cut 6 bases from V and 2 bases from J, with 8 bases between. The germline V gene has CDR1 MNHNS and CDR2 SASEGT. CDR3 length: 12 residues. The CDR3 bases are TGTGCCAGCAGCAACAGGGCCTACGAGCAGTACTTC. This encodes CASSNRAYEQYF.

Only a few counts were recorded for this clonotype. The chain has TRBV7-9 and TRBJ2-7, with 7 bases matching TRBD2. The V gene end was trimmed by 8 bases and the J gene end by 2 bases; junction bases not matched to a gene: 3. CDR3 length: 12 amino acids. Looked up from germline, CDR1 is SEHNR and CDR2 is FQNEAQ (reference sequence). CDR3 coding DNA: TGTGCCAGCGAGGGAGGGGCCTACGAGCAGTACTTC. Protein product: CASEGGAYEQYF.

This clonotype was counted ten times or more. The J gene is TRBJ2-1, the V gene TRBV3-1; 9 nucleotides agree with TRBD2. This CDR3 is 16 amino acids long. Germline lookup yields CDR1 LGHDT and CDR2 YNNKEL (reference sequence). Trimming took 1 base from V and 4 from J; bases not matched to a gene: 5. CDR3 loop: CASSQVPSGAYNEQFF. For the CDR3, the DNA is TGTGCCAGCAGCCAAGTGCCTAGCGGGGCGTACAATGAGCAGTTCTTC.

This clonotype was counted ten times or more. The chain joins TRBV29-1 to TRBJ2-7, with D perhaps matching TRBD1 or TRBD2 (6 bases each). The germline V and J ends were trimmed by 8 bases and 6 bases, with 14 bases remaining between them. Germline V gene sequence: CDR1 SQVTM, CDR2 ANQGSEA. The length of the CDR3 is 11 residues. CDR3 DNA: TGCAGCTACAAAGGGGGGCTCGAGCAGTACTTC. It yields the protein CSYKGGLEQYF.

In this sample, this clonotype turned up many times. The chain couples TRBV2 to TRBJ2-5; tentatively, D is TRBD1 (5 bases). Trimming took 3 bases from V and 3 from J, leaving 17 bases between them. From germline, CDR1 is SNHLY and CDR2 FYNNEI. The CDR3 has 16 residues. The CDR3 DNA reads TGTGCCAGCAGTGATTTATGGACGCTAGGGGAAGAGACCCAGTACTTC. It translates to CASSDLWTLGEETQYF.

This clonotype was observed at least ten times. The chain couples TRBV11-1 to TRBJ2-5; a possible D gene is TRBD1 (5 bases). This CDR3 has 14 residues. CDR1 is SGHAT and CDR2 is FQDESV in the germline V gene (reference sequence). Trimming removed 6 bases at V and 1 base at J, with 12 bases between. The CDR3 coding sequence is TGTGCCAGCAGTAACGGACAAATCCAAGAGACCCAGTACTTC. Its translation is CASSNGQIQETQYF. The whole variable domain, filled in from reference TRBV11-1 and TRBJ2-5, reads EAEVAQSPRYKITEKSQAVAFWCDPISGHATLYWYRQILGQGPELLVQFQDESVVDDSQLPKDRFSAERLKGVDSTLKIQPAELGDSAMYLCASSNGQIQETQYFGPGTRLLVL.

This clonotype was seen at least ten times. V usage is TRBV7-8 and J usage is TRBJ2-1; D is uncertain. Trimming took 1 base from V and 6 from J, leaving 10 bases between them. This CDR3 is built from 14 residues. Germline CDR1 reads SGHVS; CDR2 reads FQNEAQ. The CDR3 loop is CASSLGLWGNEQFF. As DNA, the CDR3 is TGTGCCAGCAGCTTAGGGCTGTGGGGCAATGAGCAGTTCTTC.

The chain joins TRBV18 to TRBJ2-2; no definite D call. This CDR3 is 13 amino acids long. V shed 3 bases and J shed 2 bases, with 4 bases lying between them. In germline, CDR1 is KGHSH, CDR2 LQKENI. The CDR3 here is CASSPINTGELFF. CDR3 nucleotide sequence: TGTGCCAGCTCACCTATCAACACCGGGGAGCTGTTTTTT.

This clonotype was seen a few times. The rearrangement joins TRBV6-1 to TRBJ1-1; possible D gene TRBD1, 5 bases. Trimming left V 7 bases short and J 1 base short, with 10 bases between. This CDR3 comprises 13 residues. Germline assignment: CDR1 MNHNS and CDR2 SASEGT. The CDR3 here is CASNPGTNTEAFF. The DNA of the CDR3 is TGTGCCAGCAATCCGGGGACGAACACTGAAGCTTTCTTT.